This entry features one T cell receptor (beta chain) sequence. Its cognate antigen is unknown. Just one base apart from a much larger clone, this may be a read error. Construction of the TCR beta libraries employed iRepertoire HTBI primers in conjunction with Arm-PCR of CDR3 regions. In TCRdb, the multiplex PCR reads were re-called with MiXCR into one record per CDR3 protein. The sample consists of 250,000 to 300,000 distinct CDR3 sequences, approximately 18% of them appearing once. This record comes from a study of regulatory T cells in long-lasting Graves disease. Germline V gene sequence: CDR1 KGHSH, CDR2 LQKENI. The CDR3 totals 13 residues. Study-wide results and limits: Having few samples may have compromised the accuracy.

Time point reported: newly diagnosed GD, antithyroid drugs for less than 3 months. Isolated PBMC RNA provided the starting material for the TCR library. The same data also contributed to another study, on T cells in Graves' hyperthyroidism and ophthalmopathy. That report adds: First-round RT-PCR targeting the TCR CDR3 was performed with the HTBI primer set.

Source: peripheral blood mononuclear cells (PBMCs), taken at new diagnosis, from a patient treated with antithyroid drugs. The chain joins TRBV18 to TRBJ1-5; no reliable D call. The receptor was isolated from a woman between 25 and 40 years old with Graves disease. The CDR3, as DNA: TGTGCCAGCTCACCAAAGGGCAATCGGCCCCAGCATTTT. Protein product: CASSPKGNRPQHF. Variable domain in full (rest from reference TRBV18 and TRBJ1-5): NAGVMQNPRHLVRRRGQEARLRCSPMKGHSHVYWYRQLPEEGLKFMVYLQKENIIDESGMPKERFSAEFPKEGPSILRIQQVVRGDSAAYFCASSPKGNRPQHFGDGTRLSIL.